This T cell receptor (beta chain) was obtained from a study of T cell responses to AZD1222 COVID-19 vaccine. Study observations and caveats: An increase in Spike-specific TCR breadth and depth was observed after two AZD1222 doses. Reportedly, nearly half of unique spike TCRs recognized epitopes outside B.1.351/B.1.1.7 mutations. It should be noted that donors were predominantly white British and more often female, and clonal diversity was possibly underestimated.

Generated by immunoSEQ multiplex PCR, the TCRdb table keeps only in-frame clones and is missing some. The table shows about 110,000 clones, with 75% to 90% occurring only once. To note about this clone: Its antigen remains unidentified.

The sequenced sample was peripheral blood, obtained on day 0 of AZD1222 vaccination. The TCR was taken from an adult in good health.

CDR3 bases: TGTGCCAGCAGCTTAGGACCTGAGTACCAAGAGACCCAGTACTTC. This codes for CASSLGPEYQETQYF. This chain uses TRBV11-2 with TRBJ2-5, with D uncertain. Between the trimmed V and J ends, which lost 1 base and 0 bases, there was a span of 9 bases. The CDR3 spans 15 residues. Looked up from germline, CDR1 is SGHAT and CDR2 is FQNNGV.